The 4 T cell receptor beta chains presented below share a single source sample, sequenced in a study of blood T cell repertoires in COVID-19. Profiling relied on immunoSEQ multiplex PCR, and the TCRdb table lists in-frame clones only, not all of them. The repertoire holds about 67,000 clones, with approximately 87% as singletons. The sequenced material came from peripheral blood. The receptors originated from a man aged 45-65 years with active COVID-19.

The CDR3 region has the DNA TGTGCCAGCAGCTTCAATTTTTTGGAGACCCAGTACTTC. Its translation is CASSFNFLETQYF. The gene calls are TRBV7-6 and TRBJ2-5; the D is unclear. Trimming shortened V by 3 bases and J by 5 bases, and 10 bases separated the two germline ends. Germline values: CDR1 SGHVS, CDR2 FNYEAQ. There are 13 residues in the CDR3.

This chain links TRBV19 with TRBJ1-1; possible D gene TRBD1, 5 bases. The CDR3 has 14 residues. The V end lost 5 bases, the J end lost 1 base, and 11 bases lay between the germline ends. Germline values: CDR1 LNHDA, CDR2 SQIVND (reference sequence). The CDR3 is CASSAGLTNTEAFF. CDR3 DNA: TGTGCCAGTAGTGCGGGACTCACGAACACTGAAGCTTTCTTT.

This chain links TRBV5-1 with TRBJ2-1; D is ambiguous. The germline gives CDR1 SGHRS, CDR2 YFSETQ. This CDR3 comprises 14 residues. V was shortened by 3 bases and J by 0 bases, with 7 bases between the two germline ends. CDR3 sequence (DNA): TGCGCCAGCAGCTCTGGCGGCTCCTACAATGAGCAGTTCTTC. Its protein product is CASSSGGSYNEQFF.

J is TRBJ2-2 and V is TRBV5-1; no clear D gene. CDR1 and CDR2 from the germline V gene are SGHRS and YFSETQ. CDR3 length equals 15 residues. V shed 0 bases and J shed 1 base, with 7 bases lying between them. The CDR3 nucleotides read TGCGCCAGCAGCTTGGGACATGAGAACACCGGGGAGCTGTTTTTT. Residues: CASSLGHENTGELFF.